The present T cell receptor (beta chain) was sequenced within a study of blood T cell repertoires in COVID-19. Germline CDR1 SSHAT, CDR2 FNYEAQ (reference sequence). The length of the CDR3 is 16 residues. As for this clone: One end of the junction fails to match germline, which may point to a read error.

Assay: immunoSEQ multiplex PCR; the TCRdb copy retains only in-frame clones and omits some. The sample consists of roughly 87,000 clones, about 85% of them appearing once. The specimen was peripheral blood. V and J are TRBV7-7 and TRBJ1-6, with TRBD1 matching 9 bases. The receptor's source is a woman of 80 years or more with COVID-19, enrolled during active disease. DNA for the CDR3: TGTGCTAGCAGCTTAGTGGACAGGGGTATCGATTCACCCCTCCACTTT. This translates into CASSLVDRGIDSPLHF.